This T cell receptor (beta chain) was recovered during a study of blood T cell repertoires in COVID-19. Across the study: Collection of acute and convalescent COVID-19 samples took place in the United States, Italy and Spain. T cells, B-cell-depleted T cells, or PBMCs supplied cDNA or gDNA.

Method: immunoSEQ multiplex PCR; TCRdb's copy keeps in-frame clones and lacks some. The sample holds 300,000 to 400,000 clones; about 89% are singletons and the top ten take about 6%. Germline V CDR1 and CDR2: PRHDT, FYEKMQ (reference sequence). This CDR3 is 14 amino acids long. V was shortened by 5 bases and J by 2 bases, with 13 bases between the two germline ends. One Seattle source followed patients from active infection through their disease course. V is TRBV13 and J is TRBJ2-7, with D unclear. The receptor was isolated from a woman aged 45-65 years with COVID-19, enrolled during active disease. The sequenced sample consisted of peripheral blood. This chain's CDR3 is CASSSKALAYEQYF. The DNA for the CDR3 is TGTGCCAGCAGCAGCAAAGCGTTGGCCTACGAGCAGTACTTC.